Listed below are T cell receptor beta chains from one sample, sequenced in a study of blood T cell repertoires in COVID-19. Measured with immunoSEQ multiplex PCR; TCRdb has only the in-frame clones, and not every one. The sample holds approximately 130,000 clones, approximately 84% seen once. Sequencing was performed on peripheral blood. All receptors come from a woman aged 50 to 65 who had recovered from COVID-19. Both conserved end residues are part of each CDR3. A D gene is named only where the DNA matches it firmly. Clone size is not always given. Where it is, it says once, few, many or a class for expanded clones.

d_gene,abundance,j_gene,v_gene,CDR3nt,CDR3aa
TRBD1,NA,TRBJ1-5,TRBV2,TGTGCCAGCAGGGGGACAGGGTCGGGAGTGGGTCAGCCCCAGCATTTT,CASRGTGSGVGQPQHF
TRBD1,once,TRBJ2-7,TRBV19,TGTGCCAGTAGTCGAACCCGGGACAGGGCTAAGTACTTC,CASSRTRDRAKYF
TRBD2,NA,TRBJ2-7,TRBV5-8,TGTGCCAGCAGCCCAGGGACTAGCGAGGGATCCTACGAGCAGTACTTC,CASSPGTSEGSYEQYF
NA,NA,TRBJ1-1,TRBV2,TGTGCCAGCAGTCAGGGCCTGAACACTGAAGCTTTCTTT,CASSQGLNTEAFF
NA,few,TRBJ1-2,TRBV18,TGTGCCAGCTCACCAATGAGCGAATTCTATGGCTACACCTTC,CASSPMSEFYGYTF
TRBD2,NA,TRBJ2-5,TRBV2,TGTGCCAGCACCCCGACTAGCCCAGAGACCCAGTACTTC,CASTPTSPETQYF
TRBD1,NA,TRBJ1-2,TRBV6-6,TGTGCCAGCAGTCTTCGGACAGGGGAGGGAGACTATGGCTACACCTTC,CASSLRTGEGDYGYTF
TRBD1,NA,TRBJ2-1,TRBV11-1,TGTGCCAGCAGCTTACAGGGGGCGGGGTGGAACAATGAGCAGTTCTTC,CASSLQGAGWNNEQFF
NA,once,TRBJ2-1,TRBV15,TGTGCCACCAGTCGCTCCCCCACCGGGACTTACAATGAGCAGTTCTTC,CATSRSPTGTYNEQFF
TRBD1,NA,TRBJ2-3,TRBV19,TGTGCCAGTAGTAAACAGGGGGCGGATACGCAGTATTTT,CASSKQGADTQYF
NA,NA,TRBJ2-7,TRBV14,TGTGCCAGCAGCCAAGCTTTGACCAGGGTAAACTACGAGCAGTACTTC,CASSQALTRVNYEQYF
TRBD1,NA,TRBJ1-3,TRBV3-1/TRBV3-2,TGTGCCAGCAGCCGGACAGGGTCCTCTGGAAACACCATATATTTT,CASSRTGSSGNTIYF
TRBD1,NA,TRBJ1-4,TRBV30,TGTGCCTGGAGTCTCGGGGGACAGGGTTCTGAAAAACTGTTTTTT,CAWSLGGQGSEKLFF
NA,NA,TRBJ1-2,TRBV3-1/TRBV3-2,TGTGCCAGCAGCTACCGGGACACTAATGGCTACACCTTC,CASSYRDTNGYTF
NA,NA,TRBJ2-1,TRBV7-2,TGTGCCAGCACCTCCTCCGAGCGGGCCACTGAGCAGTTCTTC,CASTSSERATEQFF